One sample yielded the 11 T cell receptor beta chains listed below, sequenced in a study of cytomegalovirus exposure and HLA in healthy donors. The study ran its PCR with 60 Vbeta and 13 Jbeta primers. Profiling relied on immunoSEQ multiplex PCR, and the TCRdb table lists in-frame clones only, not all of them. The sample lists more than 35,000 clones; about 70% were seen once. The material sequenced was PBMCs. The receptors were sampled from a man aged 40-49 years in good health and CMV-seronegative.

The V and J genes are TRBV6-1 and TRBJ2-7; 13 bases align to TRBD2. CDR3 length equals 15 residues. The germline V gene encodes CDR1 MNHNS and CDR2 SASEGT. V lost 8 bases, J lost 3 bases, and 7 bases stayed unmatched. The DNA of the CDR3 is TGTGCCAGCGGAGGACTAGCGGGGGCCGACTACGAGCAGTACTTC. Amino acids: CASGGLAGADYEQYF.

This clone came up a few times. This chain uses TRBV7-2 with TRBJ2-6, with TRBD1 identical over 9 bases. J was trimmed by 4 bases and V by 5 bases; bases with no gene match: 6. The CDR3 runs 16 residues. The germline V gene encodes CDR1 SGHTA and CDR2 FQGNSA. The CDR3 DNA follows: TGTGCCAGCAGCGCAGGGACAGGGCGAGGGGCCAACGTCCTGACTTTC. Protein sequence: CASSAGTGRGANVLTF.

The CDR3 region is CAWSRGGDTYNEQFF. CDR3 nucleotides: TGTGCCTGGTCGAGGGGGGGGGACACATACAATGAGCAGTTCTTC. J is TRBJ2-1 and V is TRBV30, with a possible D match to TRBD2 (7 bases). V lost 5 bases and J lost 4, with 18 bases in between. Germline values: CDR1 GTSNPN, CDR2 SVGIG (reference sequence). The CDR3 extends over 15 amino acids.

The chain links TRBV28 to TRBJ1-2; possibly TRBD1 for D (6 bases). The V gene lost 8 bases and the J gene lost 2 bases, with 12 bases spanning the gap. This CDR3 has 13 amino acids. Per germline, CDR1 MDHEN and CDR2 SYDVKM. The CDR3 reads CASWTASNYGYTF. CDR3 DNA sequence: TGTGCCAGCTGGACAGCATCGAACTATGGCTACACCTTC.

In nucleotides, the CDR3 is TGCAGCGTGGCCCCTACACGACAGCTGTACGAGCAGTACTTC. Its protein product is CSVAPTRQLYEQYF. This chain joins TRBV29-1 and TRBJ2-7; D might be TRBD1 (5 bases). Trimming took off 6 bases at V and 4 bases at J, with 19 bases between the two ends. This CDR3 contains 14 residues. CDR1 is SQVTM, CDR2 ANQGSEA, per germline.

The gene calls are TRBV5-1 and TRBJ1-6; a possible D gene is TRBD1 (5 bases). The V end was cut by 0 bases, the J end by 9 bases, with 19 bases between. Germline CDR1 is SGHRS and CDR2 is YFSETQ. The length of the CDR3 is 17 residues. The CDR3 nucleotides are TGCGCCAGCAGCTTGGCCGTAGGGGTTACCGAAAGTTCACCCCTCCACTTT. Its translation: CASSLAVGVTESSPLHF. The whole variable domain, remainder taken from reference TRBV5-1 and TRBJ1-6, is KAGVTQTPRYLIKTRGQQVTLSCSPISGHRSVSWYQQTPGQGLQFLFEYFSETQRNKGNFPGRFSGRQFSNSRSEMNVSTLELGDSALYLCASSLAVGVTESSPLHFGNGTRLTVT.

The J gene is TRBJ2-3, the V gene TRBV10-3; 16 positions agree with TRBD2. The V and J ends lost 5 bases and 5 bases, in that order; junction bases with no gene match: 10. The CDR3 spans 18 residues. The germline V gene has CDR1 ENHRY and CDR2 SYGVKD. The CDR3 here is CAISLLSGTSGGGDTQYF. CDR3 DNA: TGTGCCATCAGTCTTTTATCCGGGACTAGCGGGGGGGGAGATACGCAGTATTTT.

The CDR3 sequence: CASSQDLGTGFLYGYTF. CDR3 DNA: TGCGCCAGCAGCCAAGATCTGGGGACAGGGTTCCTCTATGGCTACACCTTC. This chain joins TRBV4-3 and TRBJ1-2, with 9 bases that match TRBD1. The CDR3 covers 17 residues. V lost 0 bases and J lost 4; bases outside the gene matches: 9. Germline V gives CDR1 LGHNA, CDR2 YSLEER.

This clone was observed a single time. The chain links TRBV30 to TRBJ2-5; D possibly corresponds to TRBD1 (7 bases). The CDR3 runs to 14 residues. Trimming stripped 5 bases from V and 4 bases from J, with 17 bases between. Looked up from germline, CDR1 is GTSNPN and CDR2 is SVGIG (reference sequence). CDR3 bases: TGTGCCTGGGGGGAGGAGGGACAGAGAGAGACCCAGTACTTC. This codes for CAWGEEGQRETQYF.

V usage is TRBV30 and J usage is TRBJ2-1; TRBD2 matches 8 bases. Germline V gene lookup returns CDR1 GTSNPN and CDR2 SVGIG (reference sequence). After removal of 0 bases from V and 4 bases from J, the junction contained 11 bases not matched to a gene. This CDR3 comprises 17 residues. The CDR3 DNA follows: TGTGCCTGGAGTGTACACCTAGCGGGTAGTACATACAATGAGCAGTTCTTC. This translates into CAWSVHLAGSTYNEQFF.

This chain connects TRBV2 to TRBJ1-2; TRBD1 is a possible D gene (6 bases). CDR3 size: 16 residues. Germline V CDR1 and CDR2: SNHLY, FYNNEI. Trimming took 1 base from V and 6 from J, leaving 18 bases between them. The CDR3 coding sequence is TGTGCCAGCAGTGAAGTGGAGTCCGGGGGGCCCGATGGCTACACCTTC. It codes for CASSEVESGGPDGYTF.